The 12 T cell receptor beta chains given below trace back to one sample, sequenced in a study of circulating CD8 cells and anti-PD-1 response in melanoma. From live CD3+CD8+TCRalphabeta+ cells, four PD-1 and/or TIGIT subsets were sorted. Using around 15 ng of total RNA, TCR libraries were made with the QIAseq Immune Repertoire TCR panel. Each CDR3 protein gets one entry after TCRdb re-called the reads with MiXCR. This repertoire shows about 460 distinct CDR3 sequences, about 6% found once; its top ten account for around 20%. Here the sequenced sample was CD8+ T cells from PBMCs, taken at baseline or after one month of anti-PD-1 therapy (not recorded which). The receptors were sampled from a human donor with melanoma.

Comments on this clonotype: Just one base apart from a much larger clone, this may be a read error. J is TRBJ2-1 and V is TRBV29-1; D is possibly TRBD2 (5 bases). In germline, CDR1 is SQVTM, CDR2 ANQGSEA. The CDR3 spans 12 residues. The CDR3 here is CSVEDTGNWRFF. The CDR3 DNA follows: TGCAGCGTTGAAGATACGGGGAACTGGCGGTTCTTT.

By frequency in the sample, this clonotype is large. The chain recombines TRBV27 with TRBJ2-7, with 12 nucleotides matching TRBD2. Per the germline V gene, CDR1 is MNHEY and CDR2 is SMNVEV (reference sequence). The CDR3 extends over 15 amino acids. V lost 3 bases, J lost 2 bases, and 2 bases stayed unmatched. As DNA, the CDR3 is TGTGCCAGCAGTTTGGGACTAGCGGGTGCCTACGAGCAGTACTTC. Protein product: CASSLGLAGAYEQYF.

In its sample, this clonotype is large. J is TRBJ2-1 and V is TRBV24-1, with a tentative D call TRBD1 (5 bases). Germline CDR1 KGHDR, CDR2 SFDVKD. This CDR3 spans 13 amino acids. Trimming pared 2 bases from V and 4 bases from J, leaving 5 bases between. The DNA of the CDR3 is TGTGCCACCAGTGATTACAGGTACAATGAGCAGTTCTTC. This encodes CATSDYRYNEQFF.

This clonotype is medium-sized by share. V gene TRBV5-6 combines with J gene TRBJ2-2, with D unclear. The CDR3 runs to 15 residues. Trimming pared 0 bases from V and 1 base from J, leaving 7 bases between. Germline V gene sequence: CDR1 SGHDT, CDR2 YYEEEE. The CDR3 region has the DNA TGTGCCAGCAGCTTGGGCCCAGGGAACACCGGGGAGCTGTTTTTT. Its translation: CASSLGPGNTGELFF. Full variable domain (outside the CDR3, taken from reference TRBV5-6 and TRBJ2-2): DAGVTQSPTHLIKTRGQQVTLRCSPKSGHDTVSWYQQALGQGPQFIFQYYEEEERQRGNFPDRFSGHQFPNYSSELNVNALLLGDSALYLCASSLGPGNTGELFFGEGSRLTVL.

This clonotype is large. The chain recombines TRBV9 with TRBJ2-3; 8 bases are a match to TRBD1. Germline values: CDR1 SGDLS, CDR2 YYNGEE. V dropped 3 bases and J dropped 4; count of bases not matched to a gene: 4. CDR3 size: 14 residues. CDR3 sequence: CASSAGGGPDTQYF. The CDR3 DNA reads TGTGCCAGCAGCGCAGGGGGCGGCCCAGATACGCAGTATTTT.

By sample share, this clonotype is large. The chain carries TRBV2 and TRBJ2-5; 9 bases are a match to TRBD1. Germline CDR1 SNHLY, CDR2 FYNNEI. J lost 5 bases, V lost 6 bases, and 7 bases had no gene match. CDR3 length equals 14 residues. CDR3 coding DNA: TGTGCCAGCAGGGGGACAGGGTACTCGGAGACCCAGTACTTC. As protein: CASRGTGYSETQYF.

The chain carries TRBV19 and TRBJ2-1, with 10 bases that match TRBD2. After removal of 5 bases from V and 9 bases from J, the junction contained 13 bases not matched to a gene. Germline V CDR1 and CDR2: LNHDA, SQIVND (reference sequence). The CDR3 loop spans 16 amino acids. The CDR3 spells CASSPLLAGGRPEQFF. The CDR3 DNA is TGTGCCAGTAGTCCGTTATTAGCGGGGGGCCGCCCTGAGCAGTTCTTC.

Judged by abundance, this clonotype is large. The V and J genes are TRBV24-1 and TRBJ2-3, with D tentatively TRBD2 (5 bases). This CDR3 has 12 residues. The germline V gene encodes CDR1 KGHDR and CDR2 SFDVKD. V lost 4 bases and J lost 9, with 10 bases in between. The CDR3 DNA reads TGTGCCACCAGTGACATAGGACTGACGCAGTATTTT. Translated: CATSDIGLTQYF.

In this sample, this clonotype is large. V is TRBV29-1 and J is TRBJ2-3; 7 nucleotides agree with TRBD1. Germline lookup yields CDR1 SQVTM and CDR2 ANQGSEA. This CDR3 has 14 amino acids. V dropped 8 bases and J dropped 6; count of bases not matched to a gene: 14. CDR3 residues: CSFRTGLRVDTQYF. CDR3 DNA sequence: TGCAGCTTCAGGACAGGCCTTAGGGTGGATACGCAGTATTTT.

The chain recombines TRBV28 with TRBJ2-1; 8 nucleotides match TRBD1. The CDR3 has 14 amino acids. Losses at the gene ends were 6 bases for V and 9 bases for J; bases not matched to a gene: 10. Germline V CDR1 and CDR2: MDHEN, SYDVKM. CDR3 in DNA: TGTGCCAGCAGGGGGGACAGGCCACCTGTTGAGCAGTTCTTC. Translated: CASRGDRPPVEQFF.

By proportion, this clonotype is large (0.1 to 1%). The CDR3: CASSTRLAGGLNTGELFF. CDR3 DNA sequence: TGTGCCAGCAGTACTCGACTAGCGGGGGGATTAAACACCGGGGAGCTGTTTTTT. V usage is TRBV12-3 or TRBV12-4 and J usage is TRBJ2-2; 13 nucleotides match TRBD2. The CDR3 consists of 18 residues. With 5 bases clipped from V and 2 bases from J, the junction kept 8 bases outside the gene matches.

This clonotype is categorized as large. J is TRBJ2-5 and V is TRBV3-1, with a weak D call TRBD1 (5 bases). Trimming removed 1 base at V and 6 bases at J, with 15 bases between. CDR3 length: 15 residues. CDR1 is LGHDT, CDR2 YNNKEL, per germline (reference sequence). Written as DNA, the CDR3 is TGTGCCAGCAGCCAAGTTAGGGGCCGGTGGCAGACCCAGTACTTC. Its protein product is CASSQVRGRWQTQYF.